The entry below gives a single T cell receptor (beta chain) sequence along with its context. The source of the sample is a study of T cell changes during pregnancy in multiple sclerosis. Sequencing used immunoSEQ multiplex PCR; TCRdb keeps in-frame clones, though not all of them. Of about 39,000 clones in the sample, roughly 84% are singletons; the top ten hold approximately 0.64%. V was clipped by 0 bases and J by 11 bases, with 10 bases between them. Germline lookup yields CDR1 SQVTM and CDR2 ANQGSEA. There are 12 residues in the CDR3. V usage is TRBV29-1 and J usage is TRBJ1-4; D is possibly TRBD1 (6 bases). This receptor was taken from a female donor with multiple sclerosis, enrolled in a pregnancy study. The sample was CD4+ T cells from peripheral blood mononuclear cells, taken before pregnancy. The CDR3 region has the DNA TGCAGCGTTGAAGATCAGGGGTCGAAACTGTTTTTT. Its protein is CSVEDQGSKLFF.